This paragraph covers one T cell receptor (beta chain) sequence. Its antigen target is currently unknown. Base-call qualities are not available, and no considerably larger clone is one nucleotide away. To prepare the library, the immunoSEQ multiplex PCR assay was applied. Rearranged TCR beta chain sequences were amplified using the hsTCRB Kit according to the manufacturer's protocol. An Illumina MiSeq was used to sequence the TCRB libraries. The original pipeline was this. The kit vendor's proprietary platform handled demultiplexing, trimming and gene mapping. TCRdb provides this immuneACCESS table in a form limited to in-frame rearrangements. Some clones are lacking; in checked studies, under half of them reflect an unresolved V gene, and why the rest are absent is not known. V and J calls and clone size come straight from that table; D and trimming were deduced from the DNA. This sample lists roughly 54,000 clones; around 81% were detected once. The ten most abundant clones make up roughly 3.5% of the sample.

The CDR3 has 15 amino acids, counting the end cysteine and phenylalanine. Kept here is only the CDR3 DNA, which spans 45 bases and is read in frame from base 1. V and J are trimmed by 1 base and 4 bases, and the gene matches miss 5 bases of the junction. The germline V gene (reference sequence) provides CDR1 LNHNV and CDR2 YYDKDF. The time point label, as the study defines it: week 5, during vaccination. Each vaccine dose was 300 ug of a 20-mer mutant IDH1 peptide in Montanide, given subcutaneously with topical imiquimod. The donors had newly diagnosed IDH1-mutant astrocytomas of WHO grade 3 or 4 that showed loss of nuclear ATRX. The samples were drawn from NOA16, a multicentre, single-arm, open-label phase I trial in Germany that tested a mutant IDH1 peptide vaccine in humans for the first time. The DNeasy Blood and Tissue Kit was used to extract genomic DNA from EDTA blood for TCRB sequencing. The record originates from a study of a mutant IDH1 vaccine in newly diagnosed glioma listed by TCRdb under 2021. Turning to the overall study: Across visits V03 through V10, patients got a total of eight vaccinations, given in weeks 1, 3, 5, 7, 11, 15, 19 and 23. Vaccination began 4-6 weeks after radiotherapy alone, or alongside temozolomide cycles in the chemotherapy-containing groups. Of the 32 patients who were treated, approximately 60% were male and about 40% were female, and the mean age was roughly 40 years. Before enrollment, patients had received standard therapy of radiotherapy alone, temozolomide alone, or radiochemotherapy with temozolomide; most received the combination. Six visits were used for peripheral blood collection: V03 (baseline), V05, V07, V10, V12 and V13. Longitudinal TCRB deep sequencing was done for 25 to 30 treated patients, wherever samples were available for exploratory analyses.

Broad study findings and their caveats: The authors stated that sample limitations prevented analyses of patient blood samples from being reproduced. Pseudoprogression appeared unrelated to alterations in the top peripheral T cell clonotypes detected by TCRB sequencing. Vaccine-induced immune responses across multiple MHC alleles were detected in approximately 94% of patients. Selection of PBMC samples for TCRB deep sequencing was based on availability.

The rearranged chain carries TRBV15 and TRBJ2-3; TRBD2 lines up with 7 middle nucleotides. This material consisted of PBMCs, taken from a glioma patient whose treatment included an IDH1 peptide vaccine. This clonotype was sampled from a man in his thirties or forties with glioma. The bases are TGTGCCACCAGCAGAGGAGGGAGGGGATCAGATACGCAGTATTTT. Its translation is CATSRGGRGSDTQYF.